The 32 T cell receptor beta chains below were found in one sample sequenced in a study of somatic mutations in cytotoxic T cells in rheumatoid arthritis. Produced via immunoSEQ multiplex PCR; TCRdb's table is partial and in-frame only. Of about 4,500 clones in the sample, around 80% were seen once. Source material: CD8+ T cells sorted from blood. Receptors originate from a woman aged 60-70 years with rheumatoid arthritis.

The genes are TRBV6-1 and TRBJ1-5, with D unclear. CDR3 length: 15 residues. The V gene's germline CDR1 is MNHNS and CDR2 SASEGT. V lost 6 bases and J 1 base, leaving 13 bases between the germline ends. CDR3 DNA sequence: TGTGCCAGCAGAGTATTAGAGAGGAGCAATCAGCCCCAGCATTTT. It encodes CASRVLERSNQPQHF.

The chain links TRBV5-1 to TRBJ2-5; 8 bases fit TRBD1. The trim removed 2 bases at V and 3 bases at J, leaving 12 bases unmatched. This CDR3 region has 17 residues. The V gene's germline CDR1 is SGHRS and CDR2 YFSETQ. CDR3 in amino acids: CASSLGTIGTGKETQYF. CDR3 bases: TGCGCCAGCAGCTTAGGAACAATCGGGACAGGAAAAGAGACCCAGTACTTC.

This chain uses TRBV6-4 with TRBJ2-3; possibly TRBD2 for D (6 bases). The V gene lost 6 bases and the J gene lost 0 bases, with 13 bases spanning the gap. The CDR3 loop spans 15 amino acids. Germline lookup yields CDR1 MRHNA and CDR2 SNTAGT. Here the CDR3 reads CASSPLSGSTDTQYF. Written as DNA, the CDR3 is TGTGCCAGCAGCCCCCTCAGCGGGAGCACAGATACGCAGTATTTT.

The chain recombines TRBV5-1 with TRBJ1-1; 10 bases fit TRBD1. Germline lookup yields CDR1 SGHRS and CDR2 YFSETQ. V lost 2 bases to trimming and J lost 7 bases; unmatched junction nucleotides: 8. The CDR3 runs 15 residues. The DNA for the CDR3 is TGCGCCAGCAGCTTCGCCCGGGACAGGGGAGGTGAAGCTTTCTTT. Its protein is CASSFARDRGGEAFF.

Only one count was recorded for this clone. As DNA, the CDR3 is TGTGCCAGCAGCTCGGTAGCGGGGGGGGTCTACAATGAGCAGTTCTTC. Protein: CASSSVAGGVYNEQFF. The chain links TRBV7-6 to TRBJ2-1, with 11 bases that match TRBD2. Germline CDR1 is SGHVS and CDR2 is FNYEAQ. J was trimmed by 3 bases and V by 4 bases; bases with no gene match: 5. This CDR3 spans 16 amino acids.

This chain links TRBV10-3 with TRBJ2-7; maybe TRBD1 (8 bases). The CDR3 sequence is 16 residues long. Trimming removed 4 bases from V and 5 bases from J, with 21 bases in between. Germline V gene lookup returns CDR1 ENHRY and CDR2 SYGVKD. As DNA, the CDR3 is TGTGCCATCAGTGGCGGGGGCCAGGGGGCCTTCGACGAGCAGTACGTC. Protein: CAISGGGQGAFDEQYV.

The chain uses TRBV5-4 and TRBJ1-3, with 8 bases matching TRBD1. The CDR3 has 14 residues. Per germline, CDR1 SGHNT and CDR2 YYREEE (reference sequence). Trimming took 4 bases from V and 4 from J; bases not matched to a gene: 4. CDR3: CASSPTGEGNTIYF. The CDR3 DNA sequence: TGTGCCAGCAGCCCGACAGGGGAGGGAAACACCATATATTTT.

This clone was observed a handful of times. The rearrangement joins TRBV6-6 to TRBJ2-3, with 9 bases that match TRBD2. From germline, CDR1 is MNHNY and CDR2 SVGAGI (reference sequence). Trimming at V came to 5 bases and at J to 4 bases, leaving 4 bases not matched to a gene. This CDR3 has 14 amino acids. The CDR3 loop reads CASSAGGVPDTQYF. The CDR3 nucleotides are TGTGCCAGCAGTGCGGGGGGGGTACCAGATACGCAGTATTTT.

This rearrangement joins TRBV11-2 to TRBJ2-7; 7 positions agree with TRBD1. Germline V lookup: CDR1 SGHAT, CDR2 FQNNGV. V shed 1 base and J 3 bases; nucleotides not matched to a gene: 12. The CDR3 is 17 residues long. CDR3 protein: CASSLAYTGEIGYEQYV. As DNA, the CDR3 is TGTGCCAGCAGCTTAGCCTACACAGGGGAGATCGGCTACGAGCAGTACGTC.

There are a few counts of this clone. The chain carries TRBV28 and TRBJ2-2; 8 bases are shared with TRBD2. Germline V gene data show CDR1 as MDHEN and CDR2 as SYDVKM. J was trimmed by 2 bases and V by 2 bases; bases with no gene match: 4. The CDR3 is 16 amino acids. CDR3 region: CASSLVAGGNTGELFF. Here the CDR3 DNA reads TGTGCCAGCAGTTTAGTGGCGGGGGGTAACACCGGGGAGCTGTTTTTT.

The chain's CDR3 is CATSREILSARGRRGNSPLHF. The CDR3 bases are TGTGCCACCAGCAGAGAGATTTTATCGGCCCGGGGGAGACGAGGGAATTCACCCCTCCACTTT. The V and J genes are TRBV15 and TRBJ1-6, with D tentatively TRBD1 (5 bases). There are 21 residues in the CDR3. V was pared by 0 bases and J by 7 bases, with 28 bases between. Germline V gives CDR1 LNHNV, CDR2 YYDKDF (reference sequence).

The J gene is TRBJ2-3, the V gene TRBV28, with a weak D call TRBD2 (5 bases). The CDR3 spans 14 residues. Germline V lookup: CDR1 MDHEN, CDR2 SYDVKM. V was clipped by 6 bases and J by 2 bases, with 12 bases between them. The CDR3 nucleotides are TGTGCCAGCAGGAAAGCGGCTTACACAGATACGCAGTATTTT. It specifies CASRKAAYTDTQYF. The entire variable domain, with the rest obtained from reference TRBV28 and TRBJ2-3, is as follows: DVKVTQSSRYLVKRTGEKVFLECVQDMDHENMFWYRQDPGLGLRLIYFSYDVKMKEKGDIPEGYSVSREKKERFSLILESASTNQTSMYLCASRKAAYTDTQYFGPGTRLTVL.

The genes are TRBV11-2 and TRBJ2-1; D ambiguous. Deletions cut 3 bases from V and 6 bases from J, with 12 bases between. The CDR3 sequence is 14 residues long. CDR1 SGHAT and CDR2 FQNNGV come from the germline V gene. CDR3 DNA: TGTGCCAGCAGCTTCTTCCCTACGGGCAATGAGCAGTTCTTC. Protein: CASSFFPTGNEQFF.

The chain combines TRBV9 with TRBJ2-7, with a tentative D call TRBD1 (5 bases). Germline loops: CDR1 SGDLS, CDR2 YYNGEE. V was shortened by 4 bases and J by 0 bases, with 8 bases between the two germline ends. The CDR3 is made up of 13 amino acids. CDR3 sequence reads: CASSSQGSYEQYV. Written as DNA, the CDR3 is TGTGCCAGCAGCTCTCAGGGCTCCTACGAGCAGTACGTC.

The DNA of the CDR3 is TGTGCCAGCAGCGTAAGGCGGGGGGGCCCTTTGGGCGAGACCCAGTACTTC. Translated: CASSVRRGGPLGETQYF. The rearrangement uses TRBV9 and TRBJ2-5; 9 nucleotides match TRBD2. The ends lost 1 base at V and 5 bases at J; junction bases unmatched: 12. The germline CDR1 and CDR2 sequences are SGDLS and YYNGEE. This CDR3 region has 17 residues.

This clone was detected a few times. V usage is TRBV13 and J usage is TRBJ1-2; 7 bases match TRBD1. V lost 4 bases, J lost 3 bases, and 14 bases stayed unmatched. Germline CDR1 is PRHDT and CDR2 is FYEKMQ (reference sequence). CDR3 size: 17 residues. DNA of the CDR3: TGTGCCAGCAGCTCCCTCGCGGACAGGTCACATCACTATGGCTACACCTTC. Translation gives CASSSLADRSHHYGYTF.

The V gene is TRBV28, the J gene TRBJ2-3, with 11 positions matching TRBD2. The V gene's germline CDR1 is MDHEN and CDR2 SYDVKM. The length of the CDR3 is 16 residues. V lost 5 bases to trimming and J lost 0 bases; unmatched junction nucleotides: 4. The CDR3, as DNA: TGTGCCAGCAGTCCGGGACTAGCGGCGAGCACAGATACGCAGTATTTT. Translation: CASSPGLAASTDTQYF. Full variable domain (rest looked up from reference TRBV28 and TRBJ2-3): DVKVTQSSRYLVKRTGEKVFLECVQDMDHENMFWYRQDPGLGLRLIYFSYDVKMKEKGDIPEGYSVSREKKERFSLILESASTNQTSMYLCASSPGLAASTDTQYFGPGTRLTVL.

The chain joins TRBV5-8 to TRBJ2-5; D ambiguous. Germline V lookup: CDR1 SGHTS, CDR2 YDEGEE. The CDR3 sequence is 13 residues long. Trimming took off 4 bases at V and 2 bases at J, with 9 bases between the two ends. CDR3 DNA sequence: TGTGCCAGCAGCCTCTGGCAGCAAGAGACCCAGTACTTC. Amino acid sequence: CASSLWQQETQYF.

This chain's CDR3 is CASTASHRYEQYF. The CDR3 nucleotides read TGTGCCAGCACGGCTAGCCACCGCTACGAGCAGTACTTC. The chain employs TRBV6-6 and TRBJ2-7; weak D call: TRBD2 (5 bases). The V end was cut by 7 bases, the J end by 3 bases, with 13 bases between. Germline V lookup: CDR1 MNHNY, CDR2 SVGAGI (reference sequence). This CDR3 spans 13 amino acids.

The chain recombines TRBV9 with TRBJ2-1, with 7 bases identical to TRBD1. CDR3 size: 14 residues. Losses at the gene ends were 0 bases for V and 4 bases for J; bases not matched to a gene: 1. CDR1 is SGDLS and CDR2 is YYNGEE in the germline V gene. CDR3 sequence (DNA): TGTGCCAGCAGCGTAGCACAGGGGTACAATGAGCAGTTCTTC. Translating it yields CASSVAQGYNEQFF.

This clone was detected only a few times. The chain couples TRBV6-6 to TRBJ1-2; D gene unclear. V lost 6 bases to trimming and J lost 1 base, with 6 bases between them. Germline V lookup: CDR1 MNHNY, CDR2 SVGAGI (reference sequence). This CDR3 is built from 12 residues. The CDR3 nucleotides are TGTGCCAGCAGCGAGATTAACTATGGCTACACCTTC. Protein sequence: CASSEINYGYTF.

The V gene is TRBV7-9, the J gene TRBJ2-7; D possibly corresponds to TRBD1 (5 bases). There are 14 residues in the CDR3. The V and J ends lost 2 bases and 2 bases respectively, with 10 bases between them. The germline V gene encodes CDR1 SEHNR and CDR2 FQNEAQ (reference sequence). In nucleotides, the CDR3 is TGTGCCAGCAGCTTACCCAGGGATACCTACGAGCAGTACTTC. Translating it yields CASSLPRDTYEQYF.

The V and J genes are TRBV18 and TRBJ2-1; 11 bases are a match to TRBD1. CDR3 length: 16 residues. CDR1 and CDR2 (germline): KGHSH, LQKENI. With 2 bases clipped from V and 5 bases from J, the junction kept 5 bases outside the gene matches. The CDR3: CASSPEGTGGNNEQFF. The CDR3 coding sequence is TGTGCCAGCTCACCAGAGGGGACAGGGGGGAACAATGAGCAGTTCTTC.

This clone came up a few times. This sequence joins TRBV9 and TRBJ2-2; 7 bases align to TRBD1. V shed 3 bases, J shed 7 bases, and the junction held 9 bases outside the gene matches. Per germline, CDR1 SGDLS and CDR2 YYNGEE. This CDR3 has 15 residues. The CDR3: CASSERDRDSGELFF. CDR3 bases: TGTGCCAGCAGCGAGAGAGACAGGGATAGCGGGGAGCTGTTTTTT. The entire variable domain, with the rest obtained from reference TRBV9 and TRBJ2-2, is as follows: DSGVTQTPKHLITATGQRVTLRCSPRSGDLSVYWYQQSLDQGLQFLIQYYNGEERAKGNILERFSAQQFPDLHSELNLSSLELGDSALYFCASSERDRDSGELFFGEGSRLTVL.

This clone was counted a single time. The CDR3 coding sequence is TGTGCCAGCAGTTACAATGGGCCCGAGCAGTTCTTC. It translates to CASSYNGPEQFF. The chain joins TRBV6-6 to TRBJ2-1; no definite D call. CDR3 size: 12 residues. Germline CDR1 reads MNHNY; CDR2 reads SVGAGI (reference sequence). The V and J ends lost 2 bases and 10 bases respectively, with 9 bases between them.

This rearrangement joins TRBV6-5 to TRBJ2-7; D is perhaps TRBD1 (5 bases). V was pared by 4 bases and J by 6 bases, with 7 bases between. CDR3 length equals 11 residues. Germline V gives CDR1 MNHEY, CDR2 SVGAGI. In DNA, the CDR3 is TGTGCCAGCAGTTCAGGGCCCGAGCAGTACTTC. It specifies CASSSGPEQYF.

The CDR3 protein is CASSLGVGDTGELFF. In nucleotides, the CDR3 is TGTGCCAGCAGCTTAGGAGTCGGGGACACCGGGGAGCTGTTTTTT. The chain combines TRBV7-9 with TRBJ2-2, with D tentatively TRBD2 (5 bases). CDR3 length: 15 residues. V was shortened by 1 base and J by 3 bases, with 9 bases between the two germline ends. Germline V gives CDR1 SEHNR, CDR2 FQNEAQ (reference sequence).

This clone showed up just a few times. The rearrangement links TRBV5-4 to TRBJ2-2; 12 bases are shared with TRBD1. CDR3 length: 17 residues. Germline values: CDR1 SGHNT, CDR2 YYREEE (reference sequence). V trimming: 4 bases; J trimming: 5 bases; junction bases outside the gene matches: 9. The CDR3 sequence: CASSPRDRGRITGELFF. Written as DNA, the CDR3 is TGTGCCAGCAGCCCCCGGGACAGGGGGCGCATTACCGGGGAGCTGTTTTTT.

This clone was recorded once. The J gene is TRBJ2-7, the V gene TRBV19, with a possible D match to TRBD2 (5 bases). The CDR3 length is 13 residues. Germline V gives CDR1 LNHDA, CDR2 SQIVND (reference sequence). V lost 5 bases and J lost 3, with 11 bases in between. CDR3 region: CASSPGRNYEQYF. The CDR3 nucleotides are TGTGCCAGTAGTCCGGGGAGAAACTACGAGCAGTACTTC.

V and J are TRBV6-1 and TRBJ1-1; no reliable D call. The CDR3 contains 15 residues. V was clipped by 0 bases and J by 5 bases, with 13 bases between them. Germline V lookup: CDR1 MNHNS, CDR2 SASEGT. This CDR3 is CASSEAEGLGTEAFF. CDR3 sequence (DNA): TGTGCCAGCAGTGAAGCGGAGGGCCTAGGGACTGAAGCTTTCTTT.

This clone has only one observation. CDR3 bases: TGTGCCACCGCGGTCATCGGCCAGCCCCAGCATTTT. Translating gives CATAVIGQPQHF. The chain employs TRBV19 and TRBJ1-5, with unresolved D. V shed 10 bases and J shed 7 bases, with 14 bases lying between them. Germline V gene data show CDR1 as LNHDA and CDR2 as SQIVND (reference sequence). The CDR3 runs 12 residues.

V is TRBV5-1 and J is TRBJ2-3; 8 bases are a match to TRBD2. This CDR3 has 17 amino acids. V was clipped by 0 bases and J by 3 bases; unmatched bases: 9. Germline loops: CDR1 SGHRS, CDR2 YFSETQ. CDR3 loop: CASSLVGGGRLTDTQYF. The CDR3 nucleotides read TGCGCCAGCAGCTTGGTCGGGGGGGGCCGTTTAACAGATACGCAGTATTTT.